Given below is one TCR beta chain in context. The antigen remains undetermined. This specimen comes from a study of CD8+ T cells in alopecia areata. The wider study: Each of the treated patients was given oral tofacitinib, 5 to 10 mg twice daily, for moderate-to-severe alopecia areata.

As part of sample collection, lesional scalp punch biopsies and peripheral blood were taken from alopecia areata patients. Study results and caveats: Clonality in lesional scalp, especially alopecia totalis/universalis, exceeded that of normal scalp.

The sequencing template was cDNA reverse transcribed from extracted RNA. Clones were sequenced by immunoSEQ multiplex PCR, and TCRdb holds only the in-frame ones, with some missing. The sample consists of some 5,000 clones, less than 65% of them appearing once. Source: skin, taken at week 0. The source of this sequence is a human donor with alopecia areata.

The CDR3 protein is CASQTGEEKLFF. Here the CDR3 DNA reads TGTGCCAGCCAGACAGGGGAGGAAAAACTGTTTTTT. The rearrangement joins TRBV5-6 to TRBJ1-4; TRBD1 aligns across 8 bases. With 7 bases clipped from V and 8 bases from J, the junction kept 4 bases outside the gene matches. CDR1 and CDR2 (germline): SGHDT, YYEEEE. CDR3 size: 12 residues.